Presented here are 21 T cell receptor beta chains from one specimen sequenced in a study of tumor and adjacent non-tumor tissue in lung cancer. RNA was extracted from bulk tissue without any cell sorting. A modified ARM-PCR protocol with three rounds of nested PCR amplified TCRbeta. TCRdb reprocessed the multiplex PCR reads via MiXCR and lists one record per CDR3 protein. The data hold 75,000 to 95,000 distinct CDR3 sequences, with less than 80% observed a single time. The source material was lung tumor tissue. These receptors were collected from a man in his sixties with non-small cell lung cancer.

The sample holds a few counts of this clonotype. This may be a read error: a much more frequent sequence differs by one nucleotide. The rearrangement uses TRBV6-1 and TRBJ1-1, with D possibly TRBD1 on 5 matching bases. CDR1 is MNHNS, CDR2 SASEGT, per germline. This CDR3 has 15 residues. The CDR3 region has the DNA TGTGCCGGCAGTGAAATTGAGGGGAGTTTCGCTGAAGCTTTCTTT. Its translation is CAGSEIEGSFAEAFF.

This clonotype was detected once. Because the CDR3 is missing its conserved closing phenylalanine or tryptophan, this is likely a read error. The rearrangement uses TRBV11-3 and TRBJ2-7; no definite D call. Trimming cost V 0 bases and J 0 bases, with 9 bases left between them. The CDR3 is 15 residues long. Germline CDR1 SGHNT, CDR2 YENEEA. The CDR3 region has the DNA TGTGCCAGCAGCTTAGACGTGACAAACTCCTACGAGCAGTACCTC. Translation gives CASSLDVTNSYEQYL.

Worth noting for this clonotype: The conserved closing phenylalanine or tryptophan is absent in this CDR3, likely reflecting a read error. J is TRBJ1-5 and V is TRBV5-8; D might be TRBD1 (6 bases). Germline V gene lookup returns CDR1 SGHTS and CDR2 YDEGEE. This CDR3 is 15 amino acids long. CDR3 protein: CVSLPAWGQNQPQHY. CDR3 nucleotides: TGTGTCAGCCTTCCCGCATGGGGGCAAAATCAGCCCCAGCATTAT.

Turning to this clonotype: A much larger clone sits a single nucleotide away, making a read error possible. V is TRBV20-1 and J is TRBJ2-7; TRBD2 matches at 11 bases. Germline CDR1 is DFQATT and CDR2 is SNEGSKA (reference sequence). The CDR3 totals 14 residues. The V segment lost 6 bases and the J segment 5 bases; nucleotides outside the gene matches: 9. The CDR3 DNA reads TGCAGTGCGGAATCTCCGGGACTAGCGGACGAGCAGTACTTC. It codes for CSAESPGLADEQYF.

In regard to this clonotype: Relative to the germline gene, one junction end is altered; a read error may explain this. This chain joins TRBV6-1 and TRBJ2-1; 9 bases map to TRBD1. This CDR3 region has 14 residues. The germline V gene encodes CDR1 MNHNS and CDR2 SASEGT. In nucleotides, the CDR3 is TGTGCCAGCTGTGAAGGGGACAGGGTACATGAGCAGTTCTTC. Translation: CASCEGDRVHEQFF.

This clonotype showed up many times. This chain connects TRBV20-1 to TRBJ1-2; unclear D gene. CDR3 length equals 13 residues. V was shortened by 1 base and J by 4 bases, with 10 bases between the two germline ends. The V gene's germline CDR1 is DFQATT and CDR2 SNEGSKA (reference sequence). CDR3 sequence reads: CSARGPGGYGYTF. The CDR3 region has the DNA TGCAGTGCTAGAGGTCCGGGCGGCTATGGCTACACCTTC.

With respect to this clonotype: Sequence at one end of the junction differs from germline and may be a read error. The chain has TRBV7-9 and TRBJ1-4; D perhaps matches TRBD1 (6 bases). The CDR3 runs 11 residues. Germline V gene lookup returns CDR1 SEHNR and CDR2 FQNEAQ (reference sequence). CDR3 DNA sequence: TGTGCCAAGAGCATTCCGGGGCCAGGGGCGTTT. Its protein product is CAKSIPGPGAF.

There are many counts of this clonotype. CDR3 sequence reads: CASGLVSGAHEQFF. CDR3 bases: TGTGCTAGTGGTTTGGTATCAGGGGCCCATGAGCAGTTCTTC. V usage is TRBV12-5 and J usage is TRBJ2-1, with D perhaps matching TRBD1 (6 bases). V was pared by 0 bases and J by 8 bases, with 11 bases between. The germline V gene has CDR1 LGHNT and CDR2 FRNRAP. The CDR3 sequence is 14 residues long.

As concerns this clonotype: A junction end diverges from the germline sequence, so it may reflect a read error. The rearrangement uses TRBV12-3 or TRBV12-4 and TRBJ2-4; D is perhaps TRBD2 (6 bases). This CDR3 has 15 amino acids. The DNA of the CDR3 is TGTGCCTGCAGTCCACTCGGGAGAAGGGAAGGCATTCAATACTTC. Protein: CACSPLGRREGIQYF.

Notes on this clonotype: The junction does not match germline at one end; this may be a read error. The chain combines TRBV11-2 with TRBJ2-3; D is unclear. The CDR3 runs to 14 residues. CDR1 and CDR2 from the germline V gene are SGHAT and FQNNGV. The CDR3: CASSHRTSEATQYF. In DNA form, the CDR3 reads TGTGCCAGCAGCCACCGGACCTCTGAGGCTACGCAGTATTTC.

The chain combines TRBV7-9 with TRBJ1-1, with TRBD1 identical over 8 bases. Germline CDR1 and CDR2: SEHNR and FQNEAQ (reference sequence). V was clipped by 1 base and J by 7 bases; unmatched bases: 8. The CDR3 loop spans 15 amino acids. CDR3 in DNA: TGTGCCAGCAGCTTAGGGGACAGGAGCGGTTATGAAGCTTTCTTT. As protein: CASSLGDRSGYEAFF.

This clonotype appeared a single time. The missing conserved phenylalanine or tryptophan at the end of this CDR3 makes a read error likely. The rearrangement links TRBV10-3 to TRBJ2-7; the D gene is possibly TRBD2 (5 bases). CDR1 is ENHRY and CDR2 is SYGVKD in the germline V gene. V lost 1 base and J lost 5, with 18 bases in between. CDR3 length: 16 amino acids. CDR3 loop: CAISELVQPSRDEQYL. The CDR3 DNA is TGTGCCATCAGTGAGTTGGTACAGCCTTCGAGGGACGAGCAGTACCTC.

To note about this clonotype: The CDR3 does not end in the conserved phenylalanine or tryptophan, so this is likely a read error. The CDR3 region is CASSLLGRGVGDLFS. The CDR3 DNA is TGTGCCAGCAGCTTATTGGGCAGGGGCGTCGGGGACCTGTTTTCT. The chain links TRBV11-1 to TRBJ2-2, with TRBD1 as a possible D gene (6 bases). This CDR3 has 15 residues. CDR1 and CDR2 from the germline V gene are SGHAT and FQDESV (reference sequence).

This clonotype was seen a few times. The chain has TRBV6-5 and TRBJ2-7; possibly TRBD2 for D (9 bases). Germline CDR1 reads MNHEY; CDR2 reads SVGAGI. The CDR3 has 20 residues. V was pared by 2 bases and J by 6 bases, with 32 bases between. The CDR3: CASSYPTRRQGREGRFEQYF. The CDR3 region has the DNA TGTGCCAGCAGTTACCCAACGAGGAGACAGGGGCGGGAGGGCCGGTTCGAGCAGTACTTC.

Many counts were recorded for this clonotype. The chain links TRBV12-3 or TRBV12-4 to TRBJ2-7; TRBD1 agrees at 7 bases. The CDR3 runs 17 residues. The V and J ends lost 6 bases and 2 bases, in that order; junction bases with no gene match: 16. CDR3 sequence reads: CASSKNGGQVNTYEQYF. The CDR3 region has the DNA TGTGCCAGCAGCAAAAACGGTGGACAGGTTAATACCTACGAGCAGTACTTC.

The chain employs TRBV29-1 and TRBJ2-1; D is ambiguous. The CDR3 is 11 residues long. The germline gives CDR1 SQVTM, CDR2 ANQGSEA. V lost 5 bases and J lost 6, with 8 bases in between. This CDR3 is CSVKSTNEQFF. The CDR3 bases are TGCAGCGTTAAAAGCACCAATGAGCAGTTCTTC.

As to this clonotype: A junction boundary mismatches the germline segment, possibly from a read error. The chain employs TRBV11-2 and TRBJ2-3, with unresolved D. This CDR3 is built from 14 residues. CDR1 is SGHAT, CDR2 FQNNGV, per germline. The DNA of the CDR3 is TGTGCTAGCAGCCACCTGACTCCTACAGTTACGCAGTATTTT. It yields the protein CASSHLTPTVTQYF.

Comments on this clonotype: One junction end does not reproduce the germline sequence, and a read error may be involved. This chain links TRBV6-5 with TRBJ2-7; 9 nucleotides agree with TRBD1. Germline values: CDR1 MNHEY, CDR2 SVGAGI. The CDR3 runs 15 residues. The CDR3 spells CASSGTGRFSYKQYF. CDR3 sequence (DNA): TGTGCCAGCAGTGGGACAGGGAGGTTTTCCTACAAGCAGTATTTC.

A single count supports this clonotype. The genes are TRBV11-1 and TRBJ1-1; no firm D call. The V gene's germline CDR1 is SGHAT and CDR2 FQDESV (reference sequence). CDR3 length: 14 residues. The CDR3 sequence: CISSLSEGETEAFF. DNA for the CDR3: TGTATCAGCAGCTTATCGGAGGGCGAGACTGAAGCTTTCTTT.

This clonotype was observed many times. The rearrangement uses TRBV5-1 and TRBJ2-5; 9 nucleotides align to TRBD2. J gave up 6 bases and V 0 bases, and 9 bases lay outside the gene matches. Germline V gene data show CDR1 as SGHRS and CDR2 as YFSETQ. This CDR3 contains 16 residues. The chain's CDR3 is CASSLAEAGGPKTQYF. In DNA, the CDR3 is TGCGCCAGCAGCTTGGCCGAGGCGGGAGGGCCAAAGACCCAGTACTTC.

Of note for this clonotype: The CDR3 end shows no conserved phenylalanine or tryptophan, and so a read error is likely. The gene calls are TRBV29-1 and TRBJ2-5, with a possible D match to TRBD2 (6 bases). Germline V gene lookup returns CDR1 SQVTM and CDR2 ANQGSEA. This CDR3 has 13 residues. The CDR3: CNVGRGYLETQYS. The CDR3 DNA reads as TGCAACGTTGGTCGGGGGTACCTAGAGACCCAGTACTCC.